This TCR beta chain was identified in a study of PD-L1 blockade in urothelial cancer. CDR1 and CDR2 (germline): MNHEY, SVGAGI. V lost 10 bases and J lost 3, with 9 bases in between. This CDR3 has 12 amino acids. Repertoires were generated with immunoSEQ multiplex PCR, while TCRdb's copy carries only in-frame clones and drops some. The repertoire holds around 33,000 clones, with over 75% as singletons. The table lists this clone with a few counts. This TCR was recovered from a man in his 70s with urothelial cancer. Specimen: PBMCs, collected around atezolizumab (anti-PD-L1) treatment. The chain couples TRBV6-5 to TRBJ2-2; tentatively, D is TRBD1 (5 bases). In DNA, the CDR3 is TGTGCCACCACAGGAGACACCGGGGAGCTGTTTTTT. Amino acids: CATTGDTGELFF.